The 21 T cell receptor beta chains reported below all come from one sample, sequenced in a study of blood T cell repertoires in COVID-19 (dated by TCRdb to about 2020). The library was built by means of the immunoSEQ multiplex PCR assay. As stored in TCRdb, this immuneACCESS dataset retains in-frame rearrangements with V and J assigned. A fraction of the clones does not appear; measured against another copy, unresolved V genes explain less than half of the discrepancy, and the remainder lacks a known reason. The sample table records tens of thousands of clones; about 79% of these occur just once. Around 25% of the sample is in the top ten clones. The source material was peripheral blood. The receptors come from a man aged 60 to 75 with acute or convalescent COVID-19.

V gene TRBV5-4 combines with J gene TRBJ2-1; D is ambiguous. This CDR3 spans 15 amino acids. Germline V CDR1 and CDR2: SGHNT, YYREEE (reference sequence). V lost 0 bases and J 7 bases, leaving 14 bases between the germline ends. Written as DNA, the CDR3 is TGTGCCAGCAGCTTGGGCCCGGTGTCTAATAATGAGCAGTTCTTC. Its translation is CASSLGPVSNNEQFF.

The chain combines TRBV24-1 with TRBJ2-1, with 9 bases identical to TRBD2. This CDR3 comprises 16 residues. CDR1 is KGHDR, CDR2 SFDVKD, per germline. V lost 4 bases to trimming and J lost 0 bases; unmatched junction nucleotides: 3. In DNA form, the CDR3 reads TGTGCCACCAGTGACCCAGCGGGGGGCTCCTACAATGAGCAGTTCTTC. This sequence encodes CATSDPAGGSYNEQFF.

V and J are TRBV2 and TRBJ2-5; 10 bases are a match to TRBD2. The germline CDR1 and CDR2 sequences are SNHLY and FYNNEI. The CDR3 contains 16 residues. The V and J ends lost 3 bases and 5 bases, in that order; junction bases with no gene match: 9. CDR3 in DNA: TGTGCCAGCAGTGATGCCAGCGGGGGGGCCGGCGAGACCCAGTACTTC. Its protein product is CASSDASGGAGETQYF. The complete variable domain, with remaining parts taken from reference TRBV2 and TRBJ2-5, reads EPEVTQTPSHQVTQMGQEVILRCVPISNHLYFYWYRQILGQKVEFLVSFYNNEISEKSEIFDDQFSVERPDGSNFTLKIRSTKLEDSAMYFCASSDASGGAGETQYFGPGTRLLVL.

This chain joins TRBV7-2 and TRBJ1-2; TRBD1 is a possible D gene (6 bases). This CDR3 comprises 14 residues. Germline-derived CDR1 and CDR2 are SGHTA and FQGNSA. V lost 5 bases and J lost 4, with 14 bases in between. CDR3: CASSTQQGGYGYTF. DNA for the CDR3: TGTGCCAGCAGCACTCAACAGGGCGGCTATGGCTACACCTTC.

CDR3 in amino acids: CASSKVASIHEQFF. The DNA of the CDR3 is TGTGCCAGCAGCAAAGTCGCATCTATCCATGAGCAGTTCTTC. The genes are TRBV21-1 and TRBJ2-1; the table names TRBD2, a call not compared with the DNA. TRBV21-1 is a documented pseudogene. This CDR3 is 14 amino acids long.

The chain uses TRBV2 and TRBJ1-6, with D hard to call. This CDR3 has 13 amino acids. V dropped 9 bases and J dropped 2 bases, with 8 bases sitting between them. Germline loops: CDR1 SNHLY, CDR2 FYNNEI. In nucleotides, the CDR3 is TGTGCCAGTCTAATCGCCTATAATTCACCCCTCCACTTT. Translation: CASLIAYNSPLHF.

The chain recombines TRBV6-2 or TRBV6-3 with TRBJ2-1; TRBD1 aligns across 7 bases. The junction had 4 bases not matched to a gene; V was cut back by 5 bases and J by 3 bases. Germline CDR1 is MNHEY and CDR2 is SVGEGT. The CDR3 runs 14 residues. Written as DNA, the CDR3 is TGTGCCAGCAGTGTGGCAGGGGGCTACAATGAGCAGTTCTTC. This codes for CASSVAGGYNEQFF.

The chain links TRBV6-5 to TRBJ1-3; D may be TRBD1 (5 bases). The V end lost 8 bases, the J end lost 4 bases, and 12 bases lay between the germline ends. Looked up from germline, CDR1 is MNHEY and CDR2 is SVGAGI. CDR3 length: 13 amino acids. In nucleotides, the CDR3 is TGTGCCAGCGAGGCAGGGAAAGGAAACACCATATATTTT. As protein: CASEAGKGNTIYF.

This clone has only one observation. The rearrangement links TRBV6-2 or TRBV6-3 to TRBJ1-6, with a possible D match to TRBD1 (5 bases). CDR3 length: 16 residues. Germline CDR1 reads MNHEY; CDR2 reads SVGEGT. The V and J ends lost 2 bases and 8 bases respectively, with 16 bases between them. The CDR3 region is CASSYMTARTDSPLHF. The CDR3 nucleotides are TGTGCCAGCAGTTACATGACAGCCCGTACAGATTCACCCCTCCACTTT.

The chain links TRBV7-8 to TRBJ1-5; 10 bases agree with TRBD1. This CDR3 has 19 amino acids. Germline CDR1 reads SGHVS; CDR2 reads FQNEAQ. After removal of 1 base from V and 0 bases from J, the junction contained 9 bases not matched to a gene. CDR3 sequence reads: CASSLVRRQGAGSNQPQHF. The CDR3 DNA sequence: TGTGCCAGCAGCTTAGTGCGAAGACAGGGGGCGGGTAGCAATCAGCCCCAGCATTTT. The whole variable domain, filled in from reference TRBV7-8 and TRBJ1-5, reads GAGVSQSPRYKVAKRGQDVALRCDPISGHVSLFWYQQALGQGPEFLTYFQNEAQLDKSGLPSDRFFAERPEGSVSTLKIQRTQQEDSAVYLCASSLVRRQGAGSNQPQHFGDGTRLSIL.

The genes are TRBV5-4 and TRBJ1-2, with TRBD1 as a possible D gene (6 bases). The CDR3 is made up of 13 amino acids. Between the trimmed V and J ends, which lost 4 bases and 2 bases, there was a span of 9 bases. Germline V gene lookup returns CDR1 SGHNT and CDR2 YYREEE (reference sequence). CDR3: CASSPGVNYGYTF. The DNA of the CDR3 is TGTGCCAGCAGCCCAGGGGTAAACTATGGCTACACCTTC.

This chain joins TRBV7-8 and TRBJ1-5; D not resolved. This CDR3 comprises 16 residues. The germline V gene has CDR1 SGHVS and CDR2 FQNEAQ. Trimming cost V 0 bases and J 3 bases, with 12 bases left between them. The CDR3 coding sequence is TGTGCCAGCAGCTTAGCGGTTAGACGGGACAATCAGCCCCAGCATTTT. It specifies CASSLAVRRDNQPQHF.

The rearrangement uses TRBV2 and TRBJ1-6; the D gene is possibly TRBD1 (6 bases). Germline loops: CDR1 SNHLY, CDR2 FYNNEI. The V end was cut by 8 bases, the J end by 5 bases, with 16 bases between. The CDR3 runs to 15 residues. The chain's CDR3 is CASHPGRTDNSPLHF. Written as DNA, the CDR3 is TGTGCCAGCCACCCCGGTAGGACAGATAATTCACCCCTCCACTTT.

This chain links TRBV7-2 with TRBJ2-2, with TRBD2 matching over 8 bases. The germline gives CDR1 SGHTA, CDR2 FQGNSA. This CDR3 is built from 16 residues. Losses at the gene ends were 2 bases for V and 3 bases for J; bases not matched to a gene: 5. The CDR3 loop is CASSLLGGGYTGELFF. CDR3 bases: TGTGCCAGCAGCTTATTGGGCGGGGGGTACACCGGGGAGCTGTTTTTT.

The chain links TRBV7-2 to TRBJ2-1; 10 bases are shared with TRBD2. CDR1 is SGHTA, CDR2 FQGNSA, per germline. The trim removed 1 base at V and 2 bases at J, leaving 8 bases unmatched. The CDR3 consists of 18 residues. CDR3 residues: CASSLGVGSGGTYNEQFF. The CDR3, as DNA: TGTGCCAGCAGCTTAGGAGTTGGTAGCGGGGGGACCTACAATGAGCAGTTCTTC.

This clone has a single count. This chain connects TRBV5-1 to TRBJ1-2, with D possibly matching TRBD1 (6 bases). CDR3 length: 17 residues. V was shortened by 2 bases and J by 6 bases, with 23 bases between the two germline ends. Germline CDR1 SGHRS, CDR2 YFSETQ. CDR3 residues: CASSFAGPGGDLNGYTF. DNA for the CDR3: TGCGCCAGCAGCTTCGCTGGTCCTGGGGGCGATCTGAATGGCTACACCTTC.

The chain combines TRBV2 with TRBJ2-7, with 10 bases identical to TRBD2. With V trimmed by 3 bases and J by 2 bases, 10 bases remained unmatched. The CDR3 is 17 residues long. CDR1 and CDR2 (germline): SNHLY, FYNNEI. CDR3 DNA sequence: TGTGCCAGCAGTGAGGAGACATTAGCGGGGGGAACCTACGAGCAGTACTTC. Its protein is CASSEETLAGGTYEQYF.

This chain uses TRBV7-8 with TRBJ2-5; 12 bases are a match to TRBD1. The trim removed 5 bases at V and 1 base at J, leaving 14 bases unmatched. Germline V gene lookup returns CDR1 SGHVS and CDR2 FQNEAQ. This CDR3 has 19 residues. CDR3 sequence: CASSNLRRGTGGGQETQYF. CDR3 DNA sequence: TGTGCCAGCAGCAACCTGAGAAGAGGGACAGGGGGCGGCCAAGAGACCCAGTACTTC.

The chain employs TRBV2 and TRBJ1-5, with a tentative D call TRBD1 (6 bases). Germline CDR1 SNHLY, CDR2 FYNNEI. V was clipped by 4 bases and J by 6 bases, with 16 bases between them. The CDR3 spans 15 residues. The CDR3 protein is CASSAGRGGSQPQHF. CDR3 DNA: TGTGCCAGCAGTGCGGGCCGAGGGGGAAGTCAGCCCCAGCATTTT.

The V call is TRBV5-1, the J call TRBJ1-1; D ambiguous. The CDR3 runs 14 residues. V lost 0 bases, J lost 4 bases, and 10 bases lay in between. The germline V gene encodes CDR1 SGHRS and CDR2 YFSETQ. CDR3 sequence (DNA): TGCGCCAGCAGCTTGGCCGGGATTGTCACTGAAGCTTTCTTT. Protein: CASSLAGIVTEAFF.

The chain joins TRBV18 to TRBJ1-3; a possible D gene is TRBD1 (6 bases). Between the trimmed V and J ends, which lost 4 bases and 3 bases, there was a span of 16 bases. The CDR3 contains 16 residues. CDR1 and CDR2 from the germline V gene are KGHSH and LQKENI. The CDR3 reads CASSLGQAGGGNTIYF. The CDR3 nucleotides read TGTGCCAGCTCACTGGGACAAGCAGGCGGTGGAAACACCATATATTTT.